This TCR beta chain was recorded in a study of low-dose radiotherapy and immunotherapy resistance in tumors. Study information: The patients were given nivolumab 240 mg every two weeks and ipilimumab 1 mg/kg every six weeks, through an intravenous route. Intravenously given cyclophosphamide 200 mg/m2 followed a two-week schedule that placed each dose one day before radiation and immunotherapy.

Both TCRalpha and TCRbeta chains were reverse transcribed with V-gene-specific primers. A roughly 20-cycle PCR with a constant-region primer and V-primer adapter amplified TCRs. From the reads, TCRdb called clonotypes with MiXCR, one entry per CDR3 protein. The sample holds approximately 11,000 distinct CDR3 sequences, around three fifths seen once. The donors' treatment consisted of nivolumab, ipilimumab, aspirin, low-dose cyclophosphamide and low-dose radiotherapy. This clonotype was sampled from a human donor with advanced metastatic prostate, ovarian, gallbladder or colorectal cancer (not recorded which). This table probably holds off-target reads from a library built for another chain.

The CDR3 sequence is CASSLRGRVNTEAFF. DNA for the CDR3: TGTGCCAGCAGTTTAAGGGGGCGGGTGAACACTGAAGCTTTCTTT. V gene TRBV27 combines with J gene TRBJ1-1; 7 nucleotides agree with TRBD1. The CDR3 sequence is 15 residues long. Looked up from germline, CDR1 is MNHEY and CDR2 is SMNVEV (reference sequence). The V and J ends lost 2 bases and 0 bases, in that order; junction bases with no gene match: 3.